The 26 T cell receptor beta chains reported below all come from one sample, sequenced in a study of blood T cell repertoires in COVID-19 (dated by TCRdb to the early 2020s). The method behind the library was the immunoSEQ multiplex PCR assay. TCRdb's version of the immuneACCESS table is confined to in-frame rearrangements and falls short of the full clone set. An unresolved V gene accounts for under half of the shortfall where checked; the remainder is of unknown origin. Here the sample has 110,000 to 150,000 clones; approximately 80% occur a single time. Less than 7% of the sample is taken by the ten largest. Sequences were obtained from PBMCs or T cells enriched from blood (not recorded which). These receptors came from a woman in her thirties or forties who had recovered from COVID-19.

V gene TRBV29-1 combines with J gene TRBJ1-1, with 7 bases fitting TRBD1. V lost 6 bases to trimming and J lost 10 bases; unmatched junction nucleotides: 14. This CDR3 is 13 amino acids long. The germline V gene encodes CDR1 SQVTM and CDR2 ANQGSEA. DNA of the CDR3: TGCAGCGTGGACAGGACAACCGGAGGGGGAGCTTTCTTT. Its protein is CSVDRTTGGGAFF.

The chain joins TRBV7-9 to TRBJ1-3; TRBD1 matches at 7 bases. This CDR3 has 13 amino acids. Germline V lookup: CDR1 SEHNR, CDR2 FQNEAQ (reference sequence). Trimming cost V 5 bases and J 4 bases; bases outside gene matches: 2. The CDR3 is CASSAGQGNTIYF. Written as DNA, the CDR3 is TGTGCCAGCAGCGCGGGACAGGGAAACACCATATATTTT.

This clone was observed a single time. The V and J genes are TRBV11-1 and TRBJ1-1; perhaps TRBD1 as D (6 bases). The CDR3 spans 15 residues. CDR1 and CDR2 from the germline V gene are SGHAT and FQDESV (reference sequence). Trimming pared 5 bases from V and 4 bases from J, leaving 17 bases between. The CDR3 loop reads CASSHFATGLTEAFF. The CDR3 coding sequence is TGTGCCAGCAGCCACTTCGCGACAGGTCTCACTGAAGCTTTCTTT. Full variable domain (rest looked up from reference TRBV11-1 and TRBJ1-1): EAEVAQSPRYKITEKSQAVAFWCDPISGHATLYWYRQILGQGPELLVQFQDESVVDDSQLPKDRFSAERLKGVDSTLKIQPAELGDSAMYLCASSHFATGLTEAFFGQGTRLTVV.

Only one count was recorded for this clone. V is TRBV5-1 and J is TRBJ2-2, with a tentative D call TRBD2 (5 bases). This CDR3 has 14 amino acids. The germline gives CDR1 SGHRS, CDR2 YFSETQ. Trimming cost V 4 bases and J 2 bases, with 9 bases left between them. CDR3 sequence: CASSQDSNTGELFF. The CDR3 nucleotides read TGCGCCAGCAGCCAGGACTCTAACACCGGGGAGCTGTTTTTT.

V gene TRBV29-1 combines with J gene TRBJ1-4; D uncertain. V was trimmed by 7 bases and J by 5 bases, leaving 14 bases between them. Germline loops: CDR1 SQVTM, CDR2 ANQGSEA. The CDR3 is made up of 13 amino acids. The CDR3: CSAGVTANEKLFF. Written as DNA, the CDR3 is TGCAGCGCCGGGGTAACGGCGAATGAAAAACTGTTTTTT.

The chain couples TRBV24-1 to TRBJ2-2, with 9 bases lining up with TRBD1. V gave up 2 bases and J gave up 5 bases; unmatched junction bases: 2. This CDR3 is built from 15 residues. Germline V CDR1 and CDR2: KGHDR, SFDVKD. The CDR3 is CATSDSGQGTGELFF. The CDR3 nucleotides read TGTGCCACCAGTGATTCGGGACAGGGTACCGGGGAGCTGTTTTTT.

The chain recombines TRBV9 with TRBJ1-5, with D perhaps matching TRBD1 (6 bases). The CDR3 runs to 13 residues. CDR1 is SGDLS, CDR2 YYNGEE, per germline. V gave up 4 bases and J gave up 9 bases, with 14 bases separating them. CDR3 nucleotide sequence: TGTGCCAGCAGCCCTGGGGGCTTCGGGCCCCAGCATTTT. Its protein is CASSPGGFGPQHF.

This rearrangement joins TRBV9 to TRBJ2-2; no clear D gene. Per the germline V gene, CDR1 is SGDLS and CDR2 is YYNGEE. V gave up 3 bases and J gave up 5 bases, with 11 bases separating them. The CDR3 extends over 14 amino acids. DNA of the CDR3: TGTGCCAGCAGCGAGACAAGGCGAACCGGGGAGCTGTTTTTT. It specifies CASSETRRTGELFF.

The chain has TRBV5-1 and TRBJ1-4; weak D call: TRBD1 (6 bases). V was cut by 0 bases and J by 3 bases, with 9 bases left in between. Germline assignment: CDR1 SGHRS and CDR2 YFSETQ. The CDR3 spans 15 residues. This CDR3 reads CASSLVGAANEKLFF. For the CDR3, the DNA is TGCGCCAGCAGCTTGGTGGGGGCGGCTAATGAAAAACTGTTTTTT.

V usage is TRBV30 and J usage is TRBJ2-6, with D perhaps TRBD1 (5 bases). Trimming cost V 1 base and J 1 base, with 14 bases left between them. Germline CDR1 and CDR2: GTSNPN and SVGIG (reference sequence). This CDR3 contains 17 residues. DNA of the CDR3: TGTGCCTGGAGTGCTGGGGCCCCTAGTTCTGGGGCCAACGTCCTGACTTTC. Its translation is CAWSAGAPSSGANVLTF.

The chain has TRBV27 and TRBJ2-5; the match to TRBD2 covers 10 bases. Germline V CDR1 and CDR2: MNHEY, SMNVEV (reference sequence). The V segment lost 3 bases and the J segment 4 bases; nucleotides outside the gene matches: 8. The CDR3 sequence is 16 residues long. CDR3 sequence (DNA): TGTGCCAGCAGTTTTACTAGCGGGATAGGAGGAGAGACCCAGTACTTC. Residues: CASSFTSGIGGETQYF.

The rearrangement uses TRBV6-1 and TRBJ2-7; D is possibly TRBD1 (5 bases). This CDR3 is built from 14 residues. Germline lookup yields CDR1 MNHNS and CDR2 SASEGT. Trimming pared 1 base from V and 4 bases from J, leaving 11 bases between. CDR3 nucleotide sequence: TGTGCCAGCAGTGAAGGGGGCACCCATTACGAGCAGTACTTC. Translating gives CASSEGGTHYEQYF.

The chain combines TRBV5-1 with TRBJ2-1; TRBD1 aligns across 8 bases. In germline, CDR1 is SGHRS, CDR2 YFSETQ. Trimming took 0 bases from V and 9 from J; bases not matched to a gene: 8. The CDR3 length is 15 residues. CDR3 nucleotide sequence: TGCGCCAGCAGCTTGGCTCCGACAGGGGAGAGTGAGCAGTTCTTC. This sequence encodes CASSLAPTGESEQFF.

The rearrangement uses TRBV11-2 and TRBJ1-6; D gene ambiguous. CDR3 length equals 15 residues. Looked up from germline, CDR1 is SGHAT and CDR2 is FQNNGV. V was shortened by 1 base and J by 7 bases, with 11 bases between the two germline ends. The CDR3 DNA follows: TGTGCCAGCAGCTTAGCCGGGTTGCGGAATTCACCCCTCCACTTT. It specifies CASSLAGLRNSPLHF.

The V call is TRBV20-1, the J call TRBJ2-2; no firm D call. The CDR3 covers 14 residues. V gave up 3 bases and J gave up 1 base, with 9 bases separating them. The germline V gene has CDR1 DFQATT and CDR2 SNEGSKA (reference sequence). The CDR3 region is CSASSSGNTGELFF. CDR3 nucleotides: TGCAGTGCTAGTAGTTCAGGGAACACCGGGGAGCTGTTTTTT.

This clone showed up just a few times. This chain joins TRBV14 and TRBJ2-1, with 13 bases fitting TRBD2. The V and J ends lost 4 bases and 0 bases, in that order; junction bases with no gene match: 12. The germline V gene has CDR1 SGHDN and CDR2 FVKESK. The CDR3 runs to 20 residues. The CDR3 sequence is CASSPRSGLAGWSSYNEQFF. DNA for the CDR3: TGTGCCAGCAGCCCAAGATCGGGACTAGCGGGGTGGAGCTCCTACAATGAGCAGTTCTTC.

The chain is built from TRBV19 and TRBJ2-7, with TRBD2 identical over 9 bases. Per germline, CDR1 LNHDA and CDR2 SQIVND (reference sequence). The CDR3 length is 14 residues. V shed 5 bases, J shed 3 bases, and the junction held 5 bases outside the gene matches. Here the CDR3 reads CASSVSGGRYEQYF. CDR3 coding DNA: TGTGCCAGTAGTGTTAGCGGGGGCCGCTACGAGCAGTACTTC. Full variable domain (remainder filled in from reference TRBV19 and TRBJ2-7): DGGITQSPKYLFRKEGQNVTLSCEQNLNHDAMYWYRQDPGQGLRLIYYSQIVNDFQKGDIAEGYSVSREKKESFPLTVTSAQKNPTAFYLCASSVSGGRYEQYFGPGTRLTVT.

A few counts support this clone. The CDR3 DNA sequence: TGTGCCAGCAGCCCAGGACAGCGGAACACTGAAGCTTTCTTT. Translation gives CASSPGQRNTEAFF. The chain carries TRBV9 and TRBJ1-1; possible D gene TRBD1, 6 bases. The V end was cut by 4 bases, the J end by 1 base, with 11 bases between. There are 14 residues in the CDR3. The germline V gene has CDR1 SGDLS and CDR2 YYNGEE.

V usage is TRBV7-8 and J usage is TRBJ1-4; 9 positions match TRBD1. The CDR3 extends over 16 amino acids. V lost 5 bases, J lost 6 bases, and 10 bases stayed unmatched. CDR1 is SGHVS, CDR2 FQNEAQ, per germline. CDR3 nucleotides: TGTGCCAGCAGCCCCCAACAGGGACAGGGACATGAAAAACTGTTTTTT. Its protein product is CASSPQQGQGHEKLFF.

The chain couples TRBV24-1 to TRBJ1-2; D is unresolved. Germline CDR1 reads KGHDR; CDR2 reads SFDVKD. V lost 4 bases, J lost 4 bases, and 3 bases lay in between. The CDR3 covers 11 residues. The CDR3 loop reads CATSDSYGYTF. CDR3 DNA sequence: TGTGCCACCAGTGACAGCTATGGCTACACCTTC.

The chain employs TRBV12-3 or TRBV12-4 and TRBJ2-7; 8 positions match TRBD2. V trimming: 6 bases; J trimming: 9 bases; junction bases outside the gene matches: 10. This CDR3 contains 13 residues. CDR3 loop: CASSAYGGAAQYF. The CDR3 nucleotides read TGTGCCAGCAGCGCGTACGGGGGGGCAGCGCAGTACTTC.

This clone occurred a few times. The V gene is TRBV19, the J gene TRBJ1-1; D not certain. The CDR3 is 12 residues long. Trimming took off 6 bases at V and 3 bases at J, with 8 bases between the two ends. The germline V gene encodes CDR1 LNHDA and CDR2 SQIVND (reference sequence). The CDR3 coding sequence is TGTGCCAGTAGCATACGGGACACTGAAGCTTTCTTT. It is translated as CASSIRDTEAFF.

The table lists this clone with a count of one. The genes are TRBV9 and TRBJ2-5, with TRBD2 identical over 10 bases. Germline V gene data show CDR1 as SGDLS and CDR2 as YYNGEE. This CDR3 spans 16 amino acids. V lost 0 bases, J lost 2 bases, and 4 bases stayed unmatched. In DNA form, the CDR3 reads TGTGCCAGCAGCGTAGGGACTAGCGGATTTCAAGAGACCCAGTACTTC. This translates into CASSVGTSGFQETQYF. Full variable domain (outside the CDR3, taken from reference TRBV9 and TRBJ2-5): DSGVTQTPKHLITATGQRVTLRCSPRSGDLSVYWYQQSLDQGLQFLIQYYNGEERAKGNILERFSAQQFPDLHSELNLSSLELGDSALYFCASSVGTSGFQETQYFGPGTRLLVL.

This chain connects TRBV5-1 to TRBJ2-5; D not resolved. CDR1 SGHRS and CDR2 YFSETQ come from the germline V gene. CDR3 length: 12 residues. Trimming took off 7 bases at V and 2 bases at J, with 9 bases between the two ends. The CDR3 DNA reads as TGCGCCAGCCCGTGGCGGCAAGAGACCCAGTACTTC. Amino acids: CASPWRQETQYF.

The gene calls are TRBV3-1 (or the pseudogene TRBV3-2) and TRBJ1-2; D may be TRBD1 (6 bases). This CDR3 spans 17 amino acids. Per the germline V gene, CDR1 is LGHDT and CDR2 is YNNKEL (reference sequence). V gave up 0 bases and J gave up 3 bases, with 17 bases separating them. CDR3 DNA: TGTGCCAGCAGCCAAGATCTTATTGGGAACAGGGACTATGGCTACACCTTC. It is translated as CASSQDLIGNRDYGYTF.

The chain uses TRBV27 and TRBJ1-2; 9 positions match TRBD1. Germline V gene data show CDR1 as MNHEY and CDR2 as SMNVEV (reference sequence). CDR3 length: 15 residues. V lost 11 bases, J lost 3 bases, and 13 bases stayed unmatched. The CDR3 spells CASKRTGAGDYGYTF. The CDR3 DNA reads as TGTGCCTCTAAGAGGACAGGGGCTGGTGACTATGGCTACACCTTC.